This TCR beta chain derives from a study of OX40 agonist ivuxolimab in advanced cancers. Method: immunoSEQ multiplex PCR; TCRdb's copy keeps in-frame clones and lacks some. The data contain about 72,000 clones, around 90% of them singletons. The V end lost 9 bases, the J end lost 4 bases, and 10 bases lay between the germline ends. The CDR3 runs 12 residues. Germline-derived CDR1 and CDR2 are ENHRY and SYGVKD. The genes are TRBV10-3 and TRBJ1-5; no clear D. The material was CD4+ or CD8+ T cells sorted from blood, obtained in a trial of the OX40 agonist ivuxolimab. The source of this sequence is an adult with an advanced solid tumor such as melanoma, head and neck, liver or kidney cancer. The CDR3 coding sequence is TGTGCCATACAAGACCTGAATCAGCCCCAGCATTTT. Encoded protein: CAIQDLNQPQHF.